The clone carrying this TCR beta chain came up many times. Germline V gives CDR1 MNHNS, CDR2 SASEGT. Trimming pared 6 bases from V and 4 bases from J, leaving 12 bases between. CDR3 length: 14 residues. This sample was included in a study of T cells in Graves' hyperthyroidism and ophthalmopathy. Researchers took RNA transcripts and amplified the TCR beta CDR3 regions from them. The study used the HTBI primer set for a first-round RT-PCR of the TCR CDR3. TCRdb re-called the multiplex PCR reads through MiXCR, storing one row per CDR3 protein. The table shows some 360,000 distinct CDR3 sequences, with around 18% occurring only once.

Sequenced material: blood. The sequence was obtained from a woman in her forties with Graves' ophthalmopathy. The chain has TRBV6-1 and TRBJ2-2; D might be TRBD2 (6 bases). The CDR3, as DNA: TGTGCCAGCAGACGACTAGGACCCACCGGGGAGCTGTTTTTT. This translates into CASRRLGPTGELFF.